These 22 T cell receptor beta chains were sequenced from one sample in a study of T cell responses to AZD1222 COVID-19 vaccine. Repertoires were generated with immunoSEQ multiplex PCR, while TCRdb's copy carries only in-frame clones and drops some. Here the sample spans 100,000 to 150,000 clones, around 89% being singletons. This sample comprised peripheral blood, obtained on day 0 of AZD1222 vaccination. These receptors all come from an adult in good health.

The V call is TRBV29-1, the J call TRBJ2-3; 10 nucleotides line up with TRBD2. This CDR3 is built from 17 residues. V was clipped by 0 bases and J by 0 bases; unmatched bases: 6. Germline V lookup: CDR1 SQVTM, CDR2 ANQGSEA. In DNA, the CDR3 is TGCAGCGTTGAAGACACTAGCGGGATTCCTAGCACAGATACGCAGTATTTT. Protein product: CSVEDTSGIPSTDTQYF.

This clone showed up just once. CDR3 coding DNA: TGTGCCAGCAGTTACAAAATCTACAATGAGCAGTTCTTC. Its protein product is CASSYKIYNEQFF. The chain joins TRBV6-5 to TRBJ2-1, with unresolved D. The germline V and J ends were trimmed by 2 bases and 3 bases, with 5 bases remaining between them. The CDR3 contains 13 residues. CDR1 and CDR2 (germline): MNHEY, SVGAGI.

The chain joins TRBV5-4 to TRBJ2-1; 7 positions agree with TRBD1. CDR3 length: 15 residues. CDR1 and CDR2 (germline): SGHNT, YYREEE (reference sequence). Trimming at V came to 4 bases and at J to 0 bases, leaving 4 bases not matched to a gene. The DNA for the CDR3 is TGTGCCAGCAGCCAGGGACAGAGCTCCTACAATGAGCAGTTCTTC. Its translation is CASSQGQSSYNEQFF.

This rearrangement joins TRBV5-6 to TRBJ2-7; 9 bases align to TRBD1. With 4 bases clipped from V and 5 bases from J, the junction kept 13 bases outside the gene matches. Germline CDR1 reads SGHDT; CDR2 reads YYEEEE. The CDR3 extends over 16 amino acids. The CDR3 DNA reads TGTGCCAGCAGCGACATCGGGACAGGGAAAAGGCACGAGCAGTACTTC. This codes for CASSDIGTGKRHEQYF.

This chain joins TRBV7-3 and TRBJ2-3; tentatively, D is TRBD2 (5 bases). Looked up from germline, CDR1 is SGHTA and CDR2 is FQGTGA. The CDR3 spans 14 residues. Trimming removed 5 bases from V and 1 base from J, with 10 bases in between. In DNA, the CDR3 is TGTGCCAGCAGCCTGAGAGGGCGCACAGATACGCAGTATTTT. It translates to CASSLRGRTDTQYF.

The gene calls are TRBV29-1 and TRBJ2-5, with 7 nucleotides matching TRBD1. V shed 5 bases, J shed 5 bases, and the junction held 8 bases outside the gene matches. CDR3 length equals 13 residues. Germline values: CDR1 SQVTM, CDR2 ANQGSEA. The CDR3 DNA reads as TGCAGCGTTACTACAGGGGCAGGGGAGACCCAGTACTTC. Residues: CSVTTGAGETQYF.

This CDR3 reads CASSSQNYEQYF. In DNA, the CDR3 is TGTGCCAGCAGTTCCCAGAACTACGAGCAGTACTTC. The V call is TRBV27, the J call TRBJ2-7; D remains ambiguous. This CDR3 is built from 12 residues. Germline V gene data show CDR1 as MNHEY and CDR2 as SMNVEV (reference sequence). With 4 bases removed from V and 3 bases from J, the gap between germline ends came to 7 bases.

This chain links TRBV28 with TRBJ2-5, with 8 positions matching TRBD2. This CDR3 is built from 16 residues. The germline CDR1 and CDR2 sequences are MDHEN and SYDVKM. Trimming cost V 3 bases and J 1 base; bases outside gene matches: 7. CDR3 coding DNA: TGTGCCAGCAGTTTCCCGGGAGGGGGGTCCCAAGAGACCCAGTACTTC. Translating it yields CASSFPGGGSQETQYF.

This clone was detected only once. This chain joins TRBV5-4 and TRBJ1-4; unclear D gene. The CDR3 is 14 residues long. CDR1 is SGHNT, CDR2 YYREEE, per germline (reference sequence). Trimming cost V 5 bases and J 4 bases, with 12 bases left between them. The CDR3 sequence: CASSLRGINEKLFF. The CDR3 DNA follows: TGTGCCAGCAGTCTAAGAGGAATTAATGAAAAACTGTTTTTT.

J is TRBJ1-1 and V is TRBV10-3; 8 bases agree with TRBD1. Per the germline V gene, CDR1 is ENHRY and CDR2 is SYGVKD. The V segment lost 3 bases and the J segment 5 bases; nucleotides outside the gene matches: 14. The CDR3 loop spans 17 amino acids. CDR3 residues: CAISEISRGTGGTEAFF. DNA of the CDR3: TGTGCCATCAGTGAAATTAGTAGGGGGACAGGAGGGACTGAAGCTTTCTTT.

The V gene is TRBV7-2, the J gene TRBJ2-7; a weak D match, TRBD2 (5 bases). Germline V gene sequence: CDR1 SGHTA, CDR2 FQGNSA. The ends were cut back, 5 bases at V and 3 bases at J, with 17 bases in the middle. This CDR3 region has 15 residues. For the CDR3, the DNA is TGTGCCAGCAGCCCAAAGTCCCCTCGGGGCTACGAGCAGTACTTC. This codes for CASSPKSPRGYEQYF.

The chain combines TRBV28 with TRBJ1-3; D may be TRBD1 (5 bases). Germline-derived CDR1 and CDR2 are MDHEN and SYDVKM. Trimming cost V 6 bases and J 0 bases, with 12 bases left between them. This CDR3 is built from 15 residues. The CDR3 coding sequence is TGTGCCAGCAGCCCCACGGGGGGCTCTGGAAACACCATATATTTT. Its protein is CASSPTGGSGNTIYF.

The V and J genes are TRBV4-2 and TRBJ1-1; tentative D call: TRBD1 (5 bases). The CDR3 runs to 15 residues. V was clipped by 1 base and J by 1 base, with 10 bases between them. Germline V CDR1 and CDR2: LGHNA, YNFKEQ. The CDR3 DNA reads TGTGCCAGCAGCCAAGTTCCGGGGGGGAACACTGAAGCTTTCTTT. Protein: CASSQVPGGNTEAFF.

The gene calls are TRBV7-9 and TRBJ1-2; D is perhaps TRBD1 (5 bases). V shed 0 bases and J shed 4 bases, with 6 bases lying between them. Germline CDR1 is SEHNR and CDR2 is FQNEAQ (reference sequence). The CDR3 is 13 residues long. The CDR3 DNA is TGTGCCAGCAGCTTAGCGGGGCTCTATGGCTACACCTTC. Translation: CASSLAGLYGYTF.

The V and J genes are TRBV30 and TRBJ2-7; 7 bases align to TRBD1. The J segment lost 4 bases and the V segment lost 3 bases, leaving 6 bases of the junction unmatched. Germline V lookup: CDR1 GTSNPN, CDR2 SVGIG (reference sequence). This CDR3 has 13 amino acids. CDR3 nucleotide sequence: TGTGCCTGGAGGACGAGGGGGCGGTACGAGCAGTACTTC. Translating it yields CAWRTRGRYEQYF.

The V and J genes are TRBV21-1 and TRBJ2-5; the table's TRBD1 call for D was not verified on the DNA. TRBV21-1 is annotated as a pseudogene. There are 16 residues in the CDR3. This CDR3 reads CASSSRDTCFQETQYF. The CDR3 nucleotides are TGTGCCAGCAGCAGCCGGGACACATGTTTTCAAGAGACCCAGTACTTC.

The J gene is TRBJ2-5, the V gene TRBV14; D is perhaps TRBD1 (5 bases). The CDR3 has 13 residues. V lost 4 bases and J 5 bases, leaving 11 bases between the germline ends. CDR1 is SGHDN, CDR2 FVKESK, per germline. CDR3 in amino acids: CASSLDSWETQYF. DNA of the CDR3: TGTGCCAGCAGCCTAGACAGTTGGGAGACCCAGTACTTC.

The rearrangement joins TRBV15 to TRBJ2-5; no reliable D call. The V gene lost 1 base and the J gene lost 5 bases, with 11 bases spanning the gap. The CDR3 spans 14 residues. The V gene's germline CDR1 is LNHNV and CDR2 YYDKDF (reference sequence). CDR3 loop: CATSRAIQGETQYF. The CDR3 DNA follows: TGTGCCACCAGCAGAGCAATTCAAGGGGAGACCCAGTACTTC.

The rearrangement links TRBV29-1 to TRBJ2-1; TRBD1 matches 11 bases. The CDR3 runs 14 residues. Trimming at V came to 6 bases and at J to 5 bases, leaving 6 bases not matched to a gene. CDR1 is SQVTM, CDR2 ANQGSEA, per germline. The CDR3: CSVRDRGWDNEQFF. CDR3 in DNA: TGCAGCGTCAGGGACAGGGGGTGGGACAATGAGCAGTTCTTC.

The genes are TRBV7-3 and TRBJ2-1; the match to TRBD2 covers 9 bases. The germline gives CDR1 SGHTA, CDR2 FQGTGA. V dropped 5 bases and J dropped 7; count of bases not matched to a gene: 9. The CDR3 totals 15 residues. CDR3 loop: CASSLSAGGRNEQFF. The CDR3, as DNA: TGTGCCAGCAGCCTATCAGCGGGAGGTAGGAATGAGCAGTTCTTC. The whole variable domain, filled in from reference TRBV7-3 and TRBJ2-1, reads GAGVSQTPSNKVTEKGKYVELRCDPISGHTALYWYRQSLGQGPEFLIYFQGTGAADDSGLPNDRFFAVRPEGSVSTLKIQRTERGDSAVYLCASSLSAGGRNEQFFGPGTRLTVL.

This chain connects TRBV23-1 to TRBJ2-3, with a possible D match to TRBD2 (5 bases). TRBV23-1 counts as an open reading frame of uncertain function. Trimming removed 0 bases from V and 1 base from J, with 17 bases in between. This CDR3 is built from 18 residues. CDR3 DNA: TGCGCCAGCAGTCAATCCGAACAAGGTCAGGAGGGCACAGATACGCAGTATTTT. As protein: CASSQSEQGQEGTDTQYF.

CDR3 sequence reads: CASRSGSRDRGTQYF. The CDR3, as DNA: TGCGCCAGCAGATCAGGCTCACGGGACCGTGGGACCCAGTACTTC. This rearrangement joins TRBV5-1 to TRBJ2-5; D might be TRBD1 or TRBD2, each matching 5 bases. Per the germline V gene, CDR1 is SGHRS and CDR2 is YFSETQ. The CDR3 runs to 15 residues. Deletions cut 5 bases from V and 7 bases from J, with 21 bases between.